This T cell receptor beta chain was found in a study of OX40 agonist ivuxolimab in advanced cancers. With regard to the full study: Ivuxolimab was a fully human IgG2 agonistic monoclonal antibody targeting the costimulatory receptor OX40 (CD134). Intravenous ivuxolimab was administered to patients every 2 weeks at six dose levels: 0.01, 0.1, 0.3, 1.5, 3 and 10 mg/kg. Of the approximately 50 patients in dose escalation, about 20 had hepatocellular carcinoma, approximately 15 had melanoma, 9 had renal cell carcinoma and 9 had head and neck cancer. The dose-escalation cohort was 82.7% male with a mean age of around 62 years, ranging from roughly 20 to 85. Prior anti-PD-1, anti-PD-L1 or anti-CTLA-4 therapy was permitted, and roughly two fifths of dose-escalation patients had received checkpoint inhibitors. Partial responses occurred in three dose-escalation patients, of whom one had hepatocellular carcinoma and two had cutaneous melanoma. The purpose of peripheral TCRbeta sequencing was to test whether ivuxolimab changed TCR sequence diversity and led to clonal T-cell expansion. The paper describes the monotherapy dose-escalation part (N = 52 patients) of the phase I trial of ivuxolimab.

For sequencing of the TCRbeta CDR3 region, genomic DNA was extracted from the sorted cells. TCRbeta CDR3 regions were sequenced using the immunoSEQ Assay. Drawn from immuneACCESS, this table holds only the in-frame rearrangements with V and J called that TCRdb kept. Clones are partly lost; checked studies trace under half to an unresolved V gene and leave the rest unexplained. The sample table records some 95,000 clones; approximately 85% of these occur just once. 3.8% of the sample goes to the ten largest clones. Based on the germline V gene, the CDR1 and CDR2 sequences are KGHSH and LQKENI. V ends up 6 bases short and J 2 bases short, with an unmatched junction base count of 6. The CDR3 spans 15 residues, from the cysteine through the phenylalanine. The only DNA kept is the CDR3, 45 bases in frame from the first base. The trial excluded patients who had a history of autoimmune disease or who were on systemic immunosuppression. Peripheral blood for TCR sequencing was collected from all dose cohorts at baseline, on cycle 4 day 1, and on cycle 7 day 1. The samples were drawn from a first-in-human, open-label, multicenter phase I dose-escalation trial of ivuxolimab. Adults with locally advanced or metastatic melanoma, renal cell carcinoma, hepatocellular carcinoma or head and neck squamous cell carcinoma were enrolled in the trial. Before TCR sequencing, CD4+ T cells and CD8+ T cells from peripheral blood were sorted into separate populations.

Broad study findings and their caveats: Antigen specificity was not determined for the clonally expanded peripheral T cells. Low levels of normalized T-cell clonal expansion were also seen in some patients who did not respond. Clonal expansion of both CD4+ and CD8+ blood T cells was observed from baseline to week 6 at doses 0.1 to 3.0 mg/kg. After ivuxolimab, more expanded clones were found on average in CD8+ T cells than in CD4+ T cells. In partial responders in the 0.1-3.0 mg/kg groups, normalized peripheral clonal expansion was found to be among the lowest, especially among CD8+ T cells.

As for this clone: Its cognate antigen has yet to be identified. There are no base qualities to consult, and no much larger clone falls within one base.

Sequences were derived from CD4+ or CD8+ T cells sorted from blood, sampled in a trial of the OX40 agonist ivuxolimab. The chain employs TRBV18 and TRBJ2-7; TRBD1 agrees with 11 junctional bases. This receptor was identified in an adult with an advanced solid tumor such as melanoma, head and neck, liver or kidney cancer. The nucleotide sequence reads TGTGCCAGCTCGCTTGGACAGGGGGCCACCTACGAGCAGTACTTC. It translates as CASSLGQGATYEQYF.